The rows below give T cell receptor beta chains drawn from one sample of a study of cytomegalovirus exposure and HLA in healthy donors. The protocol was immunoSEQ multiplex PCR, while the TCRdb copy is restricted to in-frame clones and leaves out a portion. Here the sample spans roughly 130,000 clones, approximately 79% being singletons. Sequencing was performed on PBMCs. Source of these receptors: a man aged 30 to 45 in good health and CMV-seronegative. The CDR3 runs from the conserved cysteine through the conserved F or W. Fields, in order: J gene, V gene, CDR3 length, clone size, D gene, CDR3 protein, CDR3 DNA. A D gene is named only where the DNA matches it firmly. Clone sizes are given selectively: once, few, many, or a class where the clone is expanded.

>TRBJ1-2|TRBV7-9|15|few|TRBD1
CASSLAQGQGHGYTF
TGTGCCAGCAGCTTAGCGCAAGGACAGGGCCATGGCTACACCTTC
>TRBJ1-2|TRBV30|14|once|.
CAWRHREPNYGYTF
TGTGCCTGGAGGCACAGGGAGCCTAACTATGGCTACACCTTC
>TRBJ2-1|TRBV5-6|16|.|TRBD1
CASSGGQGVFYNEQFF
TGTGCCAGCAGCGGGGGACAGGGAGTTTTTTACAATGAGCAGTTCTTC
>TRBJ2-2|TRBV6-5|14|.|TRBD2
CASAWGGNTGELFF
TGTGCCAGCGCGTGGGGGGGAAACACCGGGGAGCTGTTTTTT
>TRBJ2-3|TRBV5-1|12|few|.
CASSPGGDTQYF
TGCGCCAGCAGCCCAGGTGGGGATACGCAGTATTTT
>TRBJ2-5|TRBV20-1|11|.|.
CSAGGGETQYF
TGCAGTGCCGGCGGTGGAGAGACCCAGTACTTC
>TRBJ2-3|TRBV4-2|16|.|.
CASSQEGTPRTDTQYF
TGTGCCAGCAGCCAAGAAGGGACACCCCGCACAGATACGCAGTATTTT
>TRBJ2-2|TRBV27|14|.|TRBD1
CASENYRGTGELFF
TGTGCCAGCGAAAATTACAGGGGTACCGGGGAGCTGTTTTTT
>TRBJ1-5|TRBV19|17|.|TRBD1
CASSILGTGNSNQPQHF
TGTGCCAGTAGTATCCTCGGGACAGGTAATAGCAATCAGCCCCAGCATTTT
>TRBJ2-5|TRBV27|14|few|.
CASSLSRAQETQYF
TGTGCCAGCAGTTTGTCGCGGGCTCAGGAGACCCAGTACTTC